This T cell receptor (beta chain) emerged from a study of cytomegalovirus exposure and HLA in healthy donors. Produced via immunoSEQ multiplex PCR; TCRdb's table is partial and in-frame only. The table lists fewer than 200,000 clones, approximately 87% of them singletons. Study conclusions and caveats: In the 120 validation repertoires, more than 85% of cluster scores exceeded 0, per a later analysis.

The length of the CDR3 is 13 residues. The germline CDR1 and CDR2 sequences are MDHEN and SYDVKM. The ends lost 11 bases at V and 2 bases at J; junction bases unmatched: 6. With respect to this clone: Antigen: not known.

The clonotype originates from a woman aged 25 to 39 in good health and CMV-seronegative. This sequence joins TRBV28 and TRBJ1-5; 7 positions agree with TRBD1. Material for sequencing was PBMCs. Here the CDR3 DNA reads TGTGCCGCCCACAGGGGAGGCAATCAGCCCCAGCATTTT. Encoded protein: CAAHRGGNQPQHF.